The 8 T cell receptor beta chains below were found in one sample sequenced in a study of spatial heterogeneity in lung cancer. TCRdb fed the 5' RACE reads into MiXCR, producing one record per CDR3 protein. Of around 21,000 distinct CDR3 sequences listed, under 5.5% are singletons. What these receptors recognize is not known. Study-level results: Mutation counts in tumors were tracked by counts of expanded intratumoral alpha and beta TCRs.

Specified time point: sample taken at primary tumor resection. The material sequenced was lung tumor tissue, taken at surgery. The source of these receptors is a male donor with early-stage non-small cell lung cancer.

The table lists this clonotype with many counts. The chain couples TRBV7-2 to TRBJ2-7; TRBD1 matches at 8 bases. The germline V gene has CDR1 SGHTA and CDR2 FQGNSA. The CDR3 is made up of 14 amino acids. J gave up 6 bases and V 5 bases, and 9 bases lay outside the gene matches. The CDR3 DNA follows: TGTGCCAGCAGCCCTCGGACAGGGTCCCTCGAGCAGTACTTC. Its protein product is CASSPRTGSLEQYF.

This clonotype came up many times. A much larger clone is a single base away; this may be a read error. This chain uses TRBV5-1 with TRBJ2-7; D gene uncertain. Germline assignment: CDR1 SGHRS and CDR2 YFSETQ. The CDR3 is made up of 12 amino acids. The CDR3 DNA follows: TGCGCCAGCAGCTTGGAGGGCAGCAAAAAGCACTTC. Residues: CASSLEGSKKHF. Filled out from reference TRBV5-1 and TRBJ2-7, the complete variable domain reads KAGVTQTPRYLIKTRGQQVTLSCSPISGHRSVSWYQQTPGQGLQFLFEYFSETQRNKGNFPGRFSGRQFSNSRSEMNVSTLELGDSALYLCASSLEGSKKHFGPGTRLTVT.

In its sample, this clonotype was seen many times. One junction end disagrees with the germline gene, perhaps due to a read error. V is TRBV12-3 or TRBV12-4 and J is TRBJ2-3; D possibly corresponds to TRBD1 (5 bases). The CDR3 has 15 amino acids. Here the CDR3 reads CASSLGLAGSDTQYF. In DNA form, the CDR3 reads TGTGCCAGCAGCTTAGGATTGGCAGGGTCTGATACGCAGTATTTT.

This clonotype was seen many times. Germline is not matched at one junction end, which may reflect a read error. The rearrangement links TRBV4-2 to TRBJ2-3; TRBD1 might be the D (5 bases). Germline V gives CDR1 LGHNA, CDR2 YNFKEQ. This CDR3 has 16 amino acids. CDR3 DNA: TGTGCCAGCACCCAAGTGGGGCATCGGAGCACAGATACGCAGTATTTT. Amino acid sequence: CASTQVGHRSTDTQYF.

Details on this clonotype: Being one base from a much bigger clone, this may be a read error. The V gene is TRBV5-8, the J gene TRBJ2-1; TRBD2 might be the D (6 bases). The CDR3 extends over 15 amino acids. Looked up from germline, CDR1 is SGHTS and CDR2 is YDEGEE. V lost 1 base, J lost 7 bases, and 15 bases lay in between. CDR3 coding DNA: TGTGCCAGCAGCTTGTTCGGGGGAGTAAAAAATGAGCAGTTCTTC. Its protein is CASSLFGGVKNEQFF.

At least ten counts were recorded for this clonotype. The rearrangement joins TRBV12-3 or TRBV12-4 to TRBJ2-4; D may correspond to TRBD1 or TRBD2 (5 bases each). The length of the CDR3 is 13 residues. V lost 8 bases and J lost 0, with 8 bases in between. In nucleotides, the CDR3 is TGTGCCAGCTCCGGGACAGCCAAAAACATTCAGTACTTC. Amino acids: CASSGTAKNIQYF.

This chain joins TRBV27 and TRBJ2-7; D may be TRBD1 or TRBD2 (5 bases each). V lost 2 bases and J 7 bases, leaving 15 bases between the germline ends. There are 14 residues in the CDR3. The V gene's germline CDR1 is MNHEY and CDR2 SMNVEV (reference sequence). CDR3 sequence (DNA): TGTGCCAGCAGTTTAAGGGGAACTAGTGGTGAGCAGTACTTC. Amino acid sequence: CASSLRGTSGEQYF.

This clonotype was seen at least ten times. The chain links TRBV7-9 to TRBJ1-1; D remains ambiguous. CDR1 and CDR2 (germline): SEHNR, FQNEAQ (reference sequence). The CDR3 totals 13 residues. The germline V and J ends were trimmed by 5 bases and 3 bases, with 10 bases remaining between them. The CDR3 spells CASSPLADTEAFF. The CDR3 bases are TGTGCCAGCAGCCCCCTGGCAGACACTGAAGCTTTCTTT.